The present T cell receptor (beta chain) was sequenced within a study of T cells in Graves' hyperthyroidism and ophthalmopathy. RNA transcripts served as the template for amplifying TCR beta CDR3 regions. The HTBI primer set drove a first-round RT-PCR of the TCR CDR3. TCRdb called the multiplex PCR reads again in MiXCR, with one record for every CDR3 protein. The sample contains approximately 610,000 distinct CDR3 sequences, approximately 15% of which appear only once. This clonotype was recorded at least ten times. Per the germline V gene, CDR1 is SGDLS and CDR2 is YYNGEE. The CDR3 extends over 14 amino acids. Trimming cost V 4 bases and J 3 bases, with 13 bases left between them. A patient was excluded if there was uncontrolled infection, other autoimmune disease, pregnancy or lactation.

The receptor was derived from a woman between 40 and 55 years old with Graves' ophthalmopathy. The sequencing sample was made of blood. The chain recombines TRBV9 with TRBJ1-1, with TRBD1 as a possible D gene (5 bases). The CDR3 sequence is CASSSGLLDTEAFF. CDR3 sequence (DNA): TGTGCCAGCAGCTCGGGACTTCTAGACACTGAAGCTTTCTTT.